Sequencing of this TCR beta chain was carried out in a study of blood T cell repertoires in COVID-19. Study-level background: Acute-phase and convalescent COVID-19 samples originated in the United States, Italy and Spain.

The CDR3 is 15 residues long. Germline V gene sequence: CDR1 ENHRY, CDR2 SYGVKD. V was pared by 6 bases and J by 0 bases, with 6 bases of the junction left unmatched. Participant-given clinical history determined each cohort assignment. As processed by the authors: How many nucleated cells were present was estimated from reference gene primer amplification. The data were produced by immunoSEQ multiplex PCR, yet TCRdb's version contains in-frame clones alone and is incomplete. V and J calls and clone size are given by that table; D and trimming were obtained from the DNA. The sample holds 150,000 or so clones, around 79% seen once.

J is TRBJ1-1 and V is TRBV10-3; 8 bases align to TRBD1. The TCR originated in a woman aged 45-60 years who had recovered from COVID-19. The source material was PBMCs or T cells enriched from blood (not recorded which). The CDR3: CAIRQGQGLNTEAFF. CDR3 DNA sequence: TGTGCCATCAGGCAAGGACAGGGTCTGAACACTGAAGCTTTCTTT.